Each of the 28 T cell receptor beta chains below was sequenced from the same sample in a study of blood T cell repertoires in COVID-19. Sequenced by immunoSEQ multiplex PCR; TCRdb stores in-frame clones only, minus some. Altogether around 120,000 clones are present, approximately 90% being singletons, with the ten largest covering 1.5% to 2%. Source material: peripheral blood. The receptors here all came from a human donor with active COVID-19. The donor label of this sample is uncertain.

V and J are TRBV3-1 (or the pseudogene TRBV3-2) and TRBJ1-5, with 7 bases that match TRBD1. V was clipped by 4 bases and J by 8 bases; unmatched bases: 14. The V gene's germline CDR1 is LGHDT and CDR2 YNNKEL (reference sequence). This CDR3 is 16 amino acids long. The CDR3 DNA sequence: TGTGCCAGCAGCCCGACCAGGGGGGTCCTGGGGGAGCCCCAGCATTTT. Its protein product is CASSPTRGVLGEPQHF.

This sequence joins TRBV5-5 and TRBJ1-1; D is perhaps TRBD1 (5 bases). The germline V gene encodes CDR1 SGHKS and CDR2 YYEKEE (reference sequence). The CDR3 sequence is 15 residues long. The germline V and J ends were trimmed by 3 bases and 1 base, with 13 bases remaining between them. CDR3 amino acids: CASSSWAGQNTEAFF. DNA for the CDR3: TGTGCCAGCAGCTCCTGGGCGGGGCAGAACACTGAAGCTTTCTTT.

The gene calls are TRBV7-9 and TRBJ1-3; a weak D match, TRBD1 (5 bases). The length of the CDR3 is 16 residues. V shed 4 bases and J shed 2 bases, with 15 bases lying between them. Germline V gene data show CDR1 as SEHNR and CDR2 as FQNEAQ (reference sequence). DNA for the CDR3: TGTGCCAGCAGCTCCCAAGACAGCTCAACTGGAAACACCATATATTTT. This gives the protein CASSSQDSSTGNTIYF.

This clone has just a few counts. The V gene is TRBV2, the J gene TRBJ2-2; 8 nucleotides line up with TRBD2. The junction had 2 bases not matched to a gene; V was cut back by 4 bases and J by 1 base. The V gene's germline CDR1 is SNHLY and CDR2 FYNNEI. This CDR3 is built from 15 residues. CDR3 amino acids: CASSALAGNTGELFF. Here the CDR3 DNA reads TGTGCCAGCAGTGCCCTAGCGGGGAACACCGGGGAGCTGTTTTTT.

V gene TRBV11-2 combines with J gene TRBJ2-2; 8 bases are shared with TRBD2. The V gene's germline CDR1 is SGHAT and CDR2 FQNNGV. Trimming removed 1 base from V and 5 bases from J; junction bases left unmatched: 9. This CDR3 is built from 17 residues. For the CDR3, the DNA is TGTGCCAGCAGCTTAGGTCCCGGGACTAGGGTGACCGGGGAGCTGTTTTTT. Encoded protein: CASSLGPGTRVTGELFF.

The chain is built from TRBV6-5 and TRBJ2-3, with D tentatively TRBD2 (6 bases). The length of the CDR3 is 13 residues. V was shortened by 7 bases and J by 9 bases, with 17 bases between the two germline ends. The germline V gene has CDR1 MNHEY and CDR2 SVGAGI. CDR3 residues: CASTKPGLTTQYF. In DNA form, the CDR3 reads TGTGCCAGCACTAAACCGGGACTTACAACGCAGTATTTT.

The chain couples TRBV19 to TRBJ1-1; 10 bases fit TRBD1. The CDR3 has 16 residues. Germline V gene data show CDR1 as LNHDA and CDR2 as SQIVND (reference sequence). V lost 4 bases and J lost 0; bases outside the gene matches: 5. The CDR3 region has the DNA TGTGCCAGTAGTACATGGGGACAGGGGATGAACACTGAAGCTTTCTTT. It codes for CASSTWGQGMNTEAFF.

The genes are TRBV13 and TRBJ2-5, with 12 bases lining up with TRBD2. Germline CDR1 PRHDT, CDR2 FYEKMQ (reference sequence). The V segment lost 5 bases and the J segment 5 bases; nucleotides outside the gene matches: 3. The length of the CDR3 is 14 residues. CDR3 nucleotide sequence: TGTGCCAGCAGCCGGACTAGCGGGGATGAGACCCAGTACTTC. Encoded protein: CASSRTSGDETQYF.

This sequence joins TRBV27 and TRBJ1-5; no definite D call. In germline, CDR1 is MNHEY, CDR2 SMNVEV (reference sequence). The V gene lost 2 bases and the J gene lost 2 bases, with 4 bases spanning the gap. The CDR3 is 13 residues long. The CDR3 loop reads CASSLAGNQPQHF. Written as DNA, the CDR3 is TGTGCCAGCAGTTTAGCGGGCAATCAGCCCCAGCATTTT.

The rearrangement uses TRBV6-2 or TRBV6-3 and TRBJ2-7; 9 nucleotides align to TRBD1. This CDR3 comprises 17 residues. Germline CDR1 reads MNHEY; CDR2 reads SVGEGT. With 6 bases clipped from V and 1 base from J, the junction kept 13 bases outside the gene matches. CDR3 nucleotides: TGTGCCAGCAGCCCGGGACAGGGAGTAAGTCTGTCCTACGAGCAGTACTTC. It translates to CASSPGQGVSLSYEQYF.

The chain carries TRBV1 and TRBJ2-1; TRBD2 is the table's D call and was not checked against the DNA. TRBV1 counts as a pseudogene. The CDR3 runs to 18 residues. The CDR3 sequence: CTSRRGLAGERGRNEQFF. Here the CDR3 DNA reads TGCACCAGCAGACGCGGACTAGCGGGGGAGAGGGGCCGAAATGAGCAGTTCTTC.

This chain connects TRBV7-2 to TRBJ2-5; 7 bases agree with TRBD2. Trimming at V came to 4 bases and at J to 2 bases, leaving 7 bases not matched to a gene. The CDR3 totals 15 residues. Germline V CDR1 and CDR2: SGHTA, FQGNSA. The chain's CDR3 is CASSSSWGGQETQYF. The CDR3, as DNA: TGTGCCAGCAGCTCATCCTGGGGGGGGCAAGAGACCCAGTACTTC.

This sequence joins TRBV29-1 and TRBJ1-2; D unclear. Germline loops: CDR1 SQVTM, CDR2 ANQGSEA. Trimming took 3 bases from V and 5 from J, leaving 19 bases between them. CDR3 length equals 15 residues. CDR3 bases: TGCAGCGTTGACAGGCCCTCGAAGGATTCTTATGGCTACACCTTC. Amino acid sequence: CSVDRPSKDSYGYTF.

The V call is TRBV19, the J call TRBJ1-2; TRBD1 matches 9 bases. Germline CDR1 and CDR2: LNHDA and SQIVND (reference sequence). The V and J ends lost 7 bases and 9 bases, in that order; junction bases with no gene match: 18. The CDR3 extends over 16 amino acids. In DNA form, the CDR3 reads TGTGCCAGTACAGGAAGCAGTACAGGGGGCGCTTCGAGCTACACCTTC. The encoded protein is CASTGSSTGGASSYTF.

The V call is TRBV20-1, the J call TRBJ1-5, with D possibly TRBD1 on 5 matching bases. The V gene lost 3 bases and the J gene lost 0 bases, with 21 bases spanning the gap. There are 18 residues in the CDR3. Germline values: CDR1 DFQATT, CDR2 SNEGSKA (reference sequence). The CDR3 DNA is TGCAGTGCTAGTTCGTTATCGGAGGGACCTAGTAGCAATCAGCCCCAGCATTTT. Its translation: CSASSLSEGPSSNQPQHF.

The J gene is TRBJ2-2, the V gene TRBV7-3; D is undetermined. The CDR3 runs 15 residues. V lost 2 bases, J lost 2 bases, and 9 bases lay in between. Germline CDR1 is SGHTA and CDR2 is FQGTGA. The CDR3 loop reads CASSLRPGNTGELFF. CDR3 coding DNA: TGTGCCAGCAGCTTACGACCAGGAAACACCGGGGAGCTGTTTTTT.

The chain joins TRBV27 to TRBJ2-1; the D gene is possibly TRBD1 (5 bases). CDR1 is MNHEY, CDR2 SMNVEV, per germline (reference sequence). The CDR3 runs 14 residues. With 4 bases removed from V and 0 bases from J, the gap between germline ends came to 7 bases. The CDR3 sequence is CASSYQGSYNEQFF. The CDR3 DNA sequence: TGTGCCAGCAGTTACCAGGGCTCCTACAATGAGCAGTTCTTC.

The CDR3 DNA follows: TGCAGTGCTAGAGACACCTACGAGCAGTACTTC. As protein: CSARDTYEQYF. The chain employs TRBV20-1 and TRBJ2-7, with D hard to call. The CDR3 is 11 amino acids. Per the germline V gene, CDR1 is DFQATT and CDR2 is SNEGSKA (reference sequence). V was cut by 0 bases and J by 2 bases, with 2 bases left in between.

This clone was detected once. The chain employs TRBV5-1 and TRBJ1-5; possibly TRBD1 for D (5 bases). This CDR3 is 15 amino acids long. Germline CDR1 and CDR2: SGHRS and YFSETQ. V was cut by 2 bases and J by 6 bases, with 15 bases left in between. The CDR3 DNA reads TGCGCCAGCAGCTTTGCGGGGGGGGGTAGTCAGCCCCAGCATTTT. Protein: CASSFAGGGSQPQHF.

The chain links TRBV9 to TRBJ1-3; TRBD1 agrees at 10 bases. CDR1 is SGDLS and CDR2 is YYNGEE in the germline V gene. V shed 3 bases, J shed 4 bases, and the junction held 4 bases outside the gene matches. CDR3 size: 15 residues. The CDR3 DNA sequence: TGTGCCAGCAGCGCCGACAGGGGGCTGGGAAACACCATATATTTT. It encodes CASSADRGLGNTIYF.

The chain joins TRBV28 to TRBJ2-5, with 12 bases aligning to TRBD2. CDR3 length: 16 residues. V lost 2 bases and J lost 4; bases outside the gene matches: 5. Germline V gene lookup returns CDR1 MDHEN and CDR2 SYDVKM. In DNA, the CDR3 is TGTGCCAGCAGTTTAATGCTAGCGGGGGGGCGAGAGACCCAGTACTTC. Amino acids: CASSLMLAGGRETQYF.

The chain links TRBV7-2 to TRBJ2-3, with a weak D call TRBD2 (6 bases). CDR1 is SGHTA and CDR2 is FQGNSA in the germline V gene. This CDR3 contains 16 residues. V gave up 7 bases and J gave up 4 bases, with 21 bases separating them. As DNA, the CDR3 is TGTGCCAGCACCCCCGTGCGGGACGGACTGGCAGATACGCAGTATTTT. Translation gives CASTPVRDGLADTQYF.

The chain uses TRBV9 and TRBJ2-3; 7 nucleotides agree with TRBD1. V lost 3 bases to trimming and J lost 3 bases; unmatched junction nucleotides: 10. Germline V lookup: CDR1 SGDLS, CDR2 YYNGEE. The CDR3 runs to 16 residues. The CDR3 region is CASSGLGTVQTDTQYF. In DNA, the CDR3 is TGTGCCAGCAGCGGCCTAGGGACAGTTCAAACAGATACGCAGTATTTT.

The DNA for the CDR3 is TGCGCCAGCAGCCAGGATGGGAGAGGCGATACGCAGTATTTT. This translates into CASSQDGRGDTQYF. The V call is TRBV4-1, the J call TRBJ2-3; a weak D match, TRBD2 (5 bases). The V end was cut by 3 bases, the J end by 6 bases, with 13 bases between. The CDR3 sequence is 14 residues long. Germline CDR1 MGHRA, CDR2 YSYEKL.

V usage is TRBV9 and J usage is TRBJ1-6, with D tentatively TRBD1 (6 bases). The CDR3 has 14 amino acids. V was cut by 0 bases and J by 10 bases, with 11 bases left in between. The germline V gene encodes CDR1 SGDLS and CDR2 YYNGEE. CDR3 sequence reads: CASSVGQEVSPLHF. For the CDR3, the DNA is TGTGCCAGCAGCGTAGGACAGGAGGTCTCACCCCTCCACTTT.

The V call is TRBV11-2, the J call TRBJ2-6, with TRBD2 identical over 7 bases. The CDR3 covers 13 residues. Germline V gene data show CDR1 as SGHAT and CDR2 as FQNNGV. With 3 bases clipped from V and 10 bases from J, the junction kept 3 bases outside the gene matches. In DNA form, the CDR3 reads TGTGCCAGCAGCTTTGGGAGGGATAACGTCCTGACTTTC. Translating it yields CASSFGRDNVLTF. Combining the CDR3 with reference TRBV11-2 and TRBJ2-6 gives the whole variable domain EAGVAQSPRYKIIEKRQSVAFWCNPISGHATLYWYQQILGQGPKLLIQFQNNGVVDDSQLPKDRFSAERLKGVDSTLKIQPAKLEDSAVYLCASSFGRDNVLTFGAGSRLTVL.

CDR3 protein: CASSTSGTGPYEQYF. CDR3 in DNA: TGCGCCAGCAGCACGTCCGGGACAGGGCCCTACGAGCAGTACTTC. V usage is TRBV5-1 and J usage is TRBJ2-7; 9 bases match TRBD1. Germline values: CDR1 SGHRS, CDR2 YFSETQ. The CDR3 consists of 15 residues. The V gene end was trimmed by 4 bases and the J gene end by 2 bases; junction bases not matched to a gene: 7.

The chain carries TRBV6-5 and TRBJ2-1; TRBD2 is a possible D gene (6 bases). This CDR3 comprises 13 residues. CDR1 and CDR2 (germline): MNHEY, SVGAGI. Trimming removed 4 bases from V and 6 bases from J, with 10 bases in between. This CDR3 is CASSSQGLNEQFF. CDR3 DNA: TGTGCCAGCAGTTCCCAGGGACTCAATGAGCAGTTCTTC.